This T cell receptor beta chain is drawn from a study of blood T cell repertoires in COVID-19. In the source study's methods: Counts of nucleated cells, estimated from reference gene primer amplification, were obtained. Clones were read by immunoSEQ multiplex PCR, and TCRdb kept only the in-frame ones, dropping some. That table supplies the V and J calls and clone size; D and trimming were determined from the DNA. Counted here are 200,000 or so clones, roughly three quarters occurring once; the ten biggest clones make up 17%. Trimming removed 4 bases from V and 6 bases from J, with 17 bases in between. The CDR3 is 14 residues long. Looked up from germline, CDR1 is SQVTM and CDR2 is ANQGSEA.

V gene TRBV29-1 combines with J gene TRBJ2-3, with D possibly being TRBD2 (5 bases). The sequence came from a man aged 55 to 70 with active or convalescent COVID-19. The specimen was peripheral blood. CDR3 DNA sequence: TGCAGCGTTGCCGGGGAGATGGGGAGCGATACGCAGTATTTT. It encodes CSVAGEMGSDTQYF.